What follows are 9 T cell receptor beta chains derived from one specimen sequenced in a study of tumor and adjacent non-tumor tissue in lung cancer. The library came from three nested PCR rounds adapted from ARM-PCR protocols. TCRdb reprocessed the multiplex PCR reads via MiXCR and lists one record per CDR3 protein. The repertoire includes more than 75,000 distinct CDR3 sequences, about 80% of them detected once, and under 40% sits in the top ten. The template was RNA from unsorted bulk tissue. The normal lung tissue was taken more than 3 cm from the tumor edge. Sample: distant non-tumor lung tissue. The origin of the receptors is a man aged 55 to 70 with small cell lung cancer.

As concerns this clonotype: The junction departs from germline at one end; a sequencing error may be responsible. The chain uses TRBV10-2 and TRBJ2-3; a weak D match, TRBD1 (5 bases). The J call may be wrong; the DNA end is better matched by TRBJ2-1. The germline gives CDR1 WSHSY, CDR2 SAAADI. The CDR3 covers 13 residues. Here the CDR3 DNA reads TGCGTCAGCTGCGAGACTGGCCAGGGTTGGCAGTTCTTC. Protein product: CVSCETGQGWQFF.

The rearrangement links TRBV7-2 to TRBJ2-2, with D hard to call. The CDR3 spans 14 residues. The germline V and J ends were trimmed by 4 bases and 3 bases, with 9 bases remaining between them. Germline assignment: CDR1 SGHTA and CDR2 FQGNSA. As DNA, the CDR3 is TGTGCCAGCAGCTCAACTACGTACACCGGGGAGCTGTTTTTT. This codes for CASSSTTYTGELFF.

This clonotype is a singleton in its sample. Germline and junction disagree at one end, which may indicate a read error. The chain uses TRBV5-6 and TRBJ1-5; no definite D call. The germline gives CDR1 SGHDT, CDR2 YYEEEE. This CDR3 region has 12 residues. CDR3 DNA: TGTACCAGCAGCTTAGTGGATCAGCCCCAGCATTTT. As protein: CTSSLVDQPQHF. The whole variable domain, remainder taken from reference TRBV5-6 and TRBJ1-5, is DAGVTQSPTHLIKTRGQQVTLRCSPKSGHDTVSWYQQALGQGPQFIFQYYEEEERQRGNFPDRFSGHQFPNYSSELNVNALLLGDSALYLCTSSLVDQPQHFGDGTRLSIL.

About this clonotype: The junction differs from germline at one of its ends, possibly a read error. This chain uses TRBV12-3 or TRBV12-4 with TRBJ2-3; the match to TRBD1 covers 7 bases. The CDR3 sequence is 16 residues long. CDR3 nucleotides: TGTTCCAGCAGTTTAGGGGGCCCCGAGATTCGGAATACGCAGTATTTT. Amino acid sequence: CSSSLGGPEIRNTQYF.

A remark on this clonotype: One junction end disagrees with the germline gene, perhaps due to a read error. The DNA of the CDR3 is TGTGCCAGCTGGGGCCCCGCGAACACCGTGGAGCTATTTTTT. Amino acid sequence: CASWGPANTVELFF. The genes are TRBV6-1 and TRBJ2-2; D might be TRBD1 (5 bases). This CDR3 spans 14 amino acids. Germline lookup yields CDR1 MNHNS and CDR2 SASEGT.

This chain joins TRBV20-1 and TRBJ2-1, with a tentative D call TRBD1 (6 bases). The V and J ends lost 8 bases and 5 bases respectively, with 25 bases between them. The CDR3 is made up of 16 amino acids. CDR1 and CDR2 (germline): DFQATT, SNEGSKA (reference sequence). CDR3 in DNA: TGCAGTACTGGCTACCGGGACAAGGGTCATCACAATGAGCAGTTCTTC. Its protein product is CSTGYRDKGHHNEQFF.

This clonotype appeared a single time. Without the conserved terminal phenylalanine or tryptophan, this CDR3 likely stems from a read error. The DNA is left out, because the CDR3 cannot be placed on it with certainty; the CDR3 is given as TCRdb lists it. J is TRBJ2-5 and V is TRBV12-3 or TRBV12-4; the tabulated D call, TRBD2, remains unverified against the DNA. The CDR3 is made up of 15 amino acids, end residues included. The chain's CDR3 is CASSPYSGGQETRYL.

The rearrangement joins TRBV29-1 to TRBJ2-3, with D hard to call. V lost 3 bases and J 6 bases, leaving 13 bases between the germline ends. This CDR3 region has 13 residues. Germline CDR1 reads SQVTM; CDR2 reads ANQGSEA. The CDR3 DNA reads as TGCAGCGTTGATGCCGCGGCCACTGATACGCAGTATTTT. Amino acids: CSVDAAATDTQYF.

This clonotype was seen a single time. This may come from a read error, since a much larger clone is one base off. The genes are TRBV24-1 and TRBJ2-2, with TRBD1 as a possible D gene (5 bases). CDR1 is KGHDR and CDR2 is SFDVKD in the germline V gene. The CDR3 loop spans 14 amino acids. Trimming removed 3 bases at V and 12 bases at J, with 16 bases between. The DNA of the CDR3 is TGTGCCACCAGTGATGCGGACACCAGACGGCAGCTGTTTTTT. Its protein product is CATSDADTRRQLFF.